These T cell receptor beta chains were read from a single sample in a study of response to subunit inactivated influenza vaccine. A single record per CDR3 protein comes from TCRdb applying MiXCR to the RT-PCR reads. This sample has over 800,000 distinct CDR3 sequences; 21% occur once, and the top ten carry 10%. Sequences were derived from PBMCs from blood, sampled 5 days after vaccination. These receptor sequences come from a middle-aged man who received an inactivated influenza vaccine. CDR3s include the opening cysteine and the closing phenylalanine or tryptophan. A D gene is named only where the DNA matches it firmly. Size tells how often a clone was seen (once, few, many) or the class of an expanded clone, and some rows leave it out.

CDR3 DNA: TGTGCCAGCAGCTTTAGACAGGTTGGCACCGGGGAGCTGTTTTTT; CDR3 protein: CASSFRQVGTGELFF; J gene: TRBJ2-2; D gene: -; V gene: TRBV5-5; CDR3 length: 15; clone size: -
CDR3 DNA: TGTGCCAGCAGCTTATATTCTAGCAGTAACCCCTACGAGCAGTACTTC; CDR3 protein: CASSLYSSSNPYEQYF; J gene: TRBJ2-7; D gene: -; V gene: TRBV7-2; CDR3 length: 16; clone size: -
CDR3 DNA: TGCGCCAGCAGCCAAGCACTAGCGGGGGGCTACGAGCAGTACTTC; CDR3 protein: CASSQALAGGYEQYF; J gene: TRBJ2-7; D gene: TRBD2; V gene: TRBV4-3; CDR3 length: 15; clone size: many
CDR3 DNA: TGCGCCAGCAGCCAAGTACACGGCTACAATGAGCAGTTCTTC; CDR3 protein: CASSQVHGYNEQFF; J gene: TRBJ2-1; D gene: -; V gene: TRBV4-3; CDR3 length: 14; clone size: many
CDR3 DNA: TGCAGCGTTATTGACGGGGGGGTAGGCGGAACCGGGGAGCTGTTTTTT; CDR3 protein: CSVIDGGVGGTGELFF; J gene: TRBJ2-2; D gene: TRBD2; V gene: TRBV29-1; CDR3 length: 16; clone size: -
CDR3 DNA: TGCAGCGTTGATCCAGCGGGAGTGTACAATGAGCAGTTCTTC; CDR3 protein: CSVDPAGVYNEQFF; J gene: TRBJ2-1; D gene: TRBD2; V gene: TRBV29-1; CDR3 length: 14; clone size: few
CDR3 DNA: TGTGCCAGCAGCTTAACAGGCCGATCCGATGAGCAGTTCTTC; CDR3 protein: CASSLTGRSDEQFF; J gene: TRBJ2-1; D gene: -; V gene: TRBV7-3; CDR3 length: 14; clone size: few
CDR3 DNA: TGTGCCAGCATGGAGACAGGGGATTCACCCCTCCACTTT; CDR3 protein: CASMETGDSPLHF; J gene: TRBJ1-6; D gene: TRBD1; V gene: TRBV6-1; CDR3 length: 13; clone size: many
CDR3 DNA: TGCAGCGTCGGGGACAGGGCAAACTACGAGCAGTACTTC; CDR3 protein: CSVGDRANYEQYF; J gene: TRBJ2-7; D gene: TRBD1; V gene: TRBV29-1; CDR3 length: 13; clone size: few
CDR3 DNA: TGTGCCAGCAGCCCGAATATAGCCGAGGGGCTCGAGCAGTACTTC; CDR3 protein: CASSPNIAEGLEQYF; J gene: TRBJ2-7; D gene: -; V gene: TRBV5-5; CDR3 length: 15; clone size: few
CDR3 DNA: TGTGCCAGCAGTTACTCGAGTATGGGACAGGGTTCCTACGAGCAGTACTTC; CDR3 protein: CASSYSSMGQGSYEQYF; J gene: TRBJ2-7; D gene: TRBD1; V gene: TRBV6-2/TRBV6-3; CDR3 length: 17; clone size: -
CDR3 DNA: TGTGCCAGCAGTTACACAGGGAAGGCCCAGTACTTC; CDR3 protein: CASSYTGKAQYF; J gene: TRBJ2-5; D gene: -; V gene: TRBV6-5; CDR3 length: 12; clone size: -
CDR3 DNA: TGTGCCAGCAGTCCCAGCGACTACGAGCAGTACTTC; CDR3 protein: CASSPSDYEQYF; J gene: TRBJ2-7; D gene: -; V gene: TRBV6-1; CDR3 length: 12; clone size: few
CDR3 DNA: TGCGCCAGCAGCTTGGAGGGACGTCGAATAACCTACAATGAGCAGTTCTTC; CDR3 protein: CASSLEGRRITYNEQFF; J gene: TRBJ2-1; D gene: -; V gene: TRBV5-1; CDR3 length: 17; clone size: -
CDR3 DNA: TGTGCCAGCAGCACAGGGACAGGGAAATACGAGCAGTACTTC; CDR3 protein: CASSTGTGKYEQYF; J gene: TRBJ2-7; D gene: TRBD1; V gene: TRBV7-8; CDR3 length: 14; clone size: -
CDR3 DNA: TGTGCCAGCAGGTCTGATAGGAAGAACACCGGGGAGCTGTTTTTT; CDR3 protein: CASRSDRKNTGELFF; J gene: TRBJ2-2; D gene: -; V gene: TRBV12-3/TRBV12-4; CDR3 length: 15; clone size: few
CDR3 DNA: TGTGCCAGCAGGGGGGGACTTAGCACAGATACGCAGTATTTT; CDR3 protein: CASRGGLSTDTQYF; J gene: TRBJ2-3; D gene: -; V gene: TRBV12-3/TRBV12-4; CDR3 length: 14; clone size: few
CDR3 DNA: TGTGCCAGCAGTGAGGAGGTGAACTACGAGCAGTACTTC; CDR3 protein: CASSEEVNYEQYF; J gene: TRBJ2-7; D gene: -; V gene: TRBV2; CDR3 length: 13; clone size: -
CDR3 DNA: TGTGCCAGCAGTTACTCGACTACTAGCGGTTACAATGAGCAGTTCTTC; CDR3 protein: CASSYSTTSGYNEQFF; J gene: TRBJ2-1; D gene: TRBD2; V gene: TRBV6-5; CDR3 length: 16; clone size: -
CDR3 DNA: TGCGCCAGCAGCCCGACTGATAGCGGGGAGACCCAGTACTTC; CDR3 protein: CASSPTDSGETQYF; J gene: TRBJ2-5; D gene: TRBD2; V gene: TRBV5-1; CDR3 length: 14; clone size: few
CDR3 DNA: TGCAGTGCTATGGCCCAGACGACCCTCCACTTT; CDR3 protein: CSAMAQTTLHF; J gene: TRBJ1-6; D gene: -; V gene: TRBV20-1; CDR3 length: 11; clone size: -
CDR3 DNA: TGTGCCAGCAGTGACACATTAGCGGTCCAAGAGACCCAGTACTTC; CDR3 protein: CASSDTLAVQETQYF; J gene: TRBJ2-5; D gene: -; V gene: TRBV6-1; CDR3 length: 15; clone size: few
CDR3 DNA: TGTGCCACCAGTGATTTCCCCAGCGGGAGGGCCGGAGAGGAGACCCAGTACTTC; CDR3 protein: CATSDFPSGRAGEETQYF; J gene: TRBJ2-5; D gene: TRBD2; V gene: TRBV24-1; CDR3 length: 18; clone size: few
CDR3 DNA: TGTGCCAGCAGCTCAACCCGGGACCCAGGCACAGATACGCAGTATTTT; CDR3 protein: CASSSTRDPGTDTQYF; J gene: TRBJ2-3; D gene: -; V gene: TRBV7-9; CDR3 length: 16; clone size: -
CDR3 DNA: TGCGCCAGCAGCGCACTAGCGGGGGGGCCTAAAGATACGCAGTATTTT; CDR3 protein: CASSALAGGPKDTQYF; J gene: TRBJ2-3; D gene: TRBD2; V gene: TRBV5-1; CDR3 length: 16; clone size: -
CDR3 DNA: TGTGCCAGCAGTTATCTAGCGGGAGGGCCTAAGGGGAATGAGCAGTTCTTC; CDR3 protein: CASSYLAGGPKGNEQFF; J gene: TRBJ2-1; D gene: TRBD2; V gene: TRBV12-3/TRBV12-4; CDR3 length: 17; clone size: once
CDR3 DNA: TGCGCCAGCAGCTTAGGGACAGCTTTGAACACCGGGGAGCTGTTTTTT; CDR3 protein: CASSLGTALNTGELFF; J gene: TRBJ2-2; D gene: TRBD1; V gene: TRBV5-1; CDR3 length: 16; clone size: -
CDR3 DNA: TGCAGTGCTAGGGGACAGCGGGGGGCAACAGATACGCAGTATTTT; CDR3 protein: CSARGQRGATDTQYF; J gene: TRBJ2-3; D gene: TRBD2; V gene: TRBV20-1; CDR3 length: 15; clone size: -
CDR3 DNA: TGTGCCAGCAGTTGGTACACCAACACCGGGGAGCTGTTTTTT; CDR3 protein: CASSWYTNTGELFF; J gene: TRBJ2-2; D gene: -; V gene: TRBV27; CDR3 length: 14; clone size: -
CDR3 DNA: TGCAGTGCTAGCCCGGTGGTAAAAAACTCCTACGAGCAGTACTTC; CDR3 protein: CSASPVVKNSYEQYF; J gene: TRBJ2-7; D gene: -; V gene: TRBV20-1; CDR3 length: 15; clone size: many
CDR3 DNA: TGTGCCAGCAGCTCGACAGGCCGGGGGAATCAGCCCCAGCATTTT; CDR3 protein: CASSSTGRGNQPQHF; J gene: TRBJ1-5; D gene: -; V gene: TRBV7-9; CDR3 length: 15; clone size: few
CDR3 DNA: TGTGCCAGCAGCTTAACTAGCGGGGGGCCTTCCTACAATGAGCAGTTCTTC; CDR3 protein: CASSLTSGGPSYNEQFF; J gene: TRBJ2-1; D gene: TRBD2; V gene: TRBV11-2; CDR3 length: 17; clone size: -
CDR3 DNA: TGTGCCAGCAGCTCAACCGGGACAGGGCACTACGAGCAGTACTTC; CDR3 protein: CASSSTGTGHYEQYF; J gene: TRBJ2-7; D gene: TRBD1; V gene: TRBV7-2; CDR3 length: 15; clone size: many